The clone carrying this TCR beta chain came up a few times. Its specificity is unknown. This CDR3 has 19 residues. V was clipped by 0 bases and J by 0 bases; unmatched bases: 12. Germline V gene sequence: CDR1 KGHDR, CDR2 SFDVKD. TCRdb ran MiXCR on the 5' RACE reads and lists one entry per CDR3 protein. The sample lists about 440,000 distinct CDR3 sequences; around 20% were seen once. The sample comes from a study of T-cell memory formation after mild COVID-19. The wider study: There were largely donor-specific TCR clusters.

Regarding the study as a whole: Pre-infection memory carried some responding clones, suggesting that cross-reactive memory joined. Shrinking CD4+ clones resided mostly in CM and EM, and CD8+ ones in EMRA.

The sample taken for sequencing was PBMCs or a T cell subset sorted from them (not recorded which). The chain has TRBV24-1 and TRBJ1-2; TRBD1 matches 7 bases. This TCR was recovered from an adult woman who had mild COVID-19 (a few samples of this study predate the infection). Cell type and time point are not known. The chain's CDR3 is CATSDLPRGGGLANYGYTF. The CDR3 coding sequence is TGTGCCACCAGTGATTTGCCCCGGGGAGGGGGCCTCGCTAACTATGGCTACACCTTC.